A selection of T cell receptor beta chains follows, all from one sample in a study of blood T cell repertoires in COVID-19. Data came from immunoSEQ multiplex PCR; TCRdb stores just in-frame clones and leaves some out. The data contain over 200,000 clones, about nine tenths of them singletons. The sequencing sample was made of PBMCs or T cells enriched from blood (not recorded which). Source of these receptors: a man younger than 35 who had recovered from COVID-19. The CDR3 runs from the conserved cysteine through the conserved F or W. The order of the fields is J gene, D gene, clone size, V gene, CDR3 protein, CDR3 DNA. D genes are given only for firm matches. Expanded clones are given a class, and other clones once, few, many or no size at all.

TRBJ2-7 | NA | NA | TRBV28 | CASSSGEVEQYF | TGTGCCAGCAGTTCAGGGGAAGTGGAGCAGTACTTC
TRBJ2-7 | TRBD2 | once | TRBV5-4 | CASSERDLLYEQYF | TGTGCCAGCAGCGAGCGGGACTTACTCTACGAGCAGTACTTC
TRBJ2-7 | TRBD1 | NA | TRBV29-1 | CSVGRQGAGEQYF | TGCAGCGTTGGGCGCCAGGGGGCAGGCGAGCAGTACTTC
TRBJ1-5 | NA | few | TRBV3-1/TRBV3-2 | CASSQANNQPQHF | TGTGCCAGCAGCCAAGCCAACAATCAGCCCCAGCATTTT
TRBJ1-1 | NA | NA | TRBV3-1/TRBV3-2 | CASSLGGGEAFF | TGTGCCAGCAGCCTCGGGGGAGGGGAAGCTTTCTTT
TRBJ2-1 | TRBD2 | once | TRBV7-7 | CASSTSGSHNEQFF | TGTGCTAGCAGCACTAGCGGGAGTCACAATGAGCAGTTCTTC
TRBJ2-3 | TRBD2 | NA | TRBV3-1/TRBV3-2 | CASSQGGGTLPSTDTQYF | TGTGCCAGCAGCCAAGGGGGGGGGACCCTCCCTAGCACAGATACGCAGTATTTT
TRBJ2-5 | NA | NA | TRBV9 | CASSVAPGQQETQYF | TGTGCCAGCAGCGTAGCTCCAGGACAGCAAGAGACCCAGTACTTC
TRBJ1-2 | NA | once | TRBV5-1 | CASSPLPGQGSYGYTF | TGCGCCAGCAGTCCGTTGCCCGGGCAGGGGAGCTATGGCTACACCTTC
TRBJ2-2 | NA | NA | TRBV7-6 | CASSNPSGGPLTGELFF | TGTGCCAGCAGTAACCCCTCGGGGGGCCCTCTCACCGGGGAGCTGTTTTTT
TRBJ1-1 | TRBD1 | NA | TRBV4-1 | CASSQVDRENTEAFF | TGCGCCAGCAGCCAAGTGGACAGGGAGAACACTGAAGCTTTCTTT
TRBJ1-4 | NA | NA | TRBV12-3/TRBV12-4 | CASSFGGTEKLFF | TGTGCCAGCAGTTTCGGGGGTACCGAAAAACTGTTTTTT
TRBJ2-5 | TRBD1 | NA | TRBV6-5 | CASSGQGYRVETQYF | TGTGCCAGCAGCGGACAGGGGTATCGTGTGGAGACCCAGTACTTC
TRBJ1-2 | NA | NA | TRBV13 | CASSPLTGGSNYGYTF | TGTGCCAGCAGCCCCCTTACGGGGGGATCTAACTATGGCTACACCTTC
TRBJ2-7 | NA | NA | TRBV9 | CASSVGPGSSYEQYF | TGTGCCAGCAGCGTAGGGCCGGGGAGCTCCTACGAGCAGTACTTC
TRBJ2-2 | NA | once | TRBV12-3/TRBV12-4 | CASNPRGGELFF | TGTGCCAGCAACCCAAGGGGAGGGGAGCTGTTTTTT
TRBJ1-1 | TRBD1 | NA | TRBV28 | CASSGTGDTEAFF | TGTGCCAGCAGCGGGACAGGGGACACTGAAGCTTTCTTT
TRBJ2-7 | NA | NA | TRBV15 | CATSTPSSTYEQYF | TGTGCCACCAGCACCCCGTCCAGTACCTACGAGCAGTACTTC
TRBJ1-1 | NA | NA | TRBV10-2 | CASSESRLITRNTEAFF | TGCGCCAGCAGTGAGTCAAGACTTATCACTAGAAACACTGAAGCTTTCTTT
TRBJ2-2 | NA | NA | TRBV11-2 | CASRPPPGDTGELFF | TGTGCCAGCAGGCCCCCCCCGGGGGACACCGGGGAGCTGTTTTTT
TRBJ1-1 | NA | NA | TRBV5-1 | CASSLSGGAMNTEAFF | TGCGCCAGCAGCTTGTCCGGGGGGGCGATGAACACTGAAGCTTTCTTT
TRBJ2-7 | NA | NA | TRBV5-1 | CASSQGAYEQYF | TGCGCCAGCAGCCAAGGGGCCTACGAGCAGTACTTC
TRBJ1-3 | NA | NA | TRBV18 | CASSPQVGQTASRNTIYF | TGTGCCAGCTCACCTCAGGTTGGACAAACCGCGAGTCGAAACACCATATATTTT
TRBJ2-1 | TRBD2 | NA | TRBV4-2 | CASSHPSSGGYNEQFF | TGTGCCAGCAGCCACCCATCTAGCGGGGGCTACAATGAGCAGTTCTTC
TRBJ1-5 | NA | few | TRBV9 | CASSVAGDSNQPQHF | TGTGCCAGCAGCGTAGCAGGGGATAGCAATCAGCCCCAGCATTTT
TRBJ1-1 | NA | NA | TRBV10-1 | CASSEDVRPTTEAFF | TGCGCCAGCAGTGAGGACGTGCGGCCGACCACTGAAGCTTTCTTT
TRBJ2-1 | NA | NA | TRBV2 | CASPAGRDEQFF | TGTGCCAGCCCTGCTGGTAGAGATGAGCAGTTCTTC
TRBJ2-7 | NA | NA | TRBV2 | CASGANEQYF | TGTGCCAGTGGGGCTAACGAGCAGTACTTC